Listed here are 22 T cell receptor beta chains from one sample, sequenced in a study of T cells after yellow fever vaccination. TCRdb re-called the 5' RACE reads with MiXCR, one entry per CDR3 protein. The data contain 300,000 to 400,000 distinct CDR3 sequences, roughly a tenth of them singletons. The starting material was CD4+ T cells sorted from PBMCs, obtained 45 days after the yellow fever booster vaccination. The receptor source for this set is a man in his late teens or twenties who received the YFV17D yellow fever vaccine.

This sequence joins TRBV5-6 and TRBJ2-3; unclear D gene. The CDR3 length is 13 residues. From germline, CDR1 is SGHDT and CDR2 YYEEEE. The V end lost 3 bases, the J end lost 9 bases, and 14 bases lay between the germline ends. The CDR3 bases are TGTGCCAGCAGCTCCCTCTTGACAAGAACGCAGTATTTT. Amino acids: CASSSLLTRTQYF.

The J gene is TRBJ2-2, the V gene TRBV7-8, with D perhaps matching TRBD1 or TRBD2 (5 bases each). Trimming left V 6 bases short and J 5 bases short, with 19 bases between. The CDR3 consists of 16 residues. The germline gives CDR1 SGHVS, CDR2 FQNEAQ. The CDR3: CASRKNAGRTTGELFF. For the CDR3, the DNA is TGTGCCAGCAGGAAAAACGCAGGGAGAACGACCGGGGAGCTGTTTTTT. Full variable domain (outside the CDR3, taken from reference TRBV7-8 and TRBJ2-2): GAGVSQSPRYKVAKRGQDVALRCDPISGHVSLFWYQQALGQGPEFLTYFQNEAQLDKSGLPSDRFFAERPEGSVSTLKIQRTQQEDSAVYLCASRKNAGRTTGELFFGEGSRLTVL.

This clonotype occurred a few times. This chain links TRBV9 with TRBJ2-5; 16 bases line up with TRBD2. This CDR3 region has 18 residues. Germline CDR1 is SGDLS and CDR2 is YYNGEE. The V segment lost 1 base and the J segment 5 bases; nucleotides outside the gene matches: 8. In DNA form, the CDR3 reads TGTGCCAGCAGCGTATCGGGACTAGCGGGGGGGCAGACGGAGACCCAGTACTTC. Amino acids: CASSVSGLAGGQTETQYF.

This clonotype appeared a few times. The rearrangement uses TRBV12-5 and TRBJ2-7; D possibly corresponds to TRBD1 (6 bases). The ends were cut back, 9 bases at V and 6 bases at J, with 24 bases in the middle. Germline V gene lookup returns CDR1 LGHNT and CDR2 FRNRAP. This CDR3 region has 15 residues. CDR3 nucleotide sequence: TGTGCTAGCCGAAACCAGGGGACCCCCTCGGGCGAGCAGTACTTC. Translation: CASRNQGTPSGEQYF.

This clonotype was seen a few times. The chain couples TRBV6-2 or TRBV6-3 to TRBJ1-1; D gene uncertain. This CDR3 region has 12 residues. V gave up 6 bases and J gave up 6 bases, with 11 bases separating them. Per germline, CDR1 MNHEY and CDR2 SVGEGT. This CDR3 is CASRDGPAEAFF. DNA of the CDR3: TGTGCCAGCAGGGACGGACCCGCTGAAGCTTTCTTT.

This clonotype was counted a few times. This chain uses TRBV9 with TRBJ2-5, with D maybe TRBD2 (5 bases). From germline, CDR1 is SGDLS and CDR2 YYNGEE. The V gene lost 4 bases and the J gene lost 4 bases, with 14 bases spanning the gap. This CDR3 spans 14 amino acids. In nucleotides, the CDR3 is TGTGCCAGCAGCCGGGAAGGAAGCGGAGAGACCCAGTACTTC. Protein product: CASSREGSGETQYF.

This chain links TRBV9 with TRBJ2-4, with D uncertain. Germline assignment: CDR1 SGDLS and CDR2 YYNGEE. The V end was cut by 3 bases, the J end by 4 bases, with 14 bases between. CDR3 length equals 15 residues. The CDR3 DNA reads as TGTGCCAGCAGCGATGGACCGACTTTGAAAAACATTCAGTACTTC. It specifies CASSDGPTLKNIQYF.

In this sample, this clonotype turned up once. The chain couples TRBV6-1 to TRBJ2-4; D not certain. Per the germline V gene, CDR1 is MNHNS and CDR2 is SASEGT. V lost 8 bases, J lost 1 base, and 15 bases lay in between. The CDR3 spans 15 residues. The CDR3 DNA follows: TGTGCCAGCCGAGATCCAGGAGCGGCCAAAAACATTCAGTACTTC. Translation gives CASRDPGAAKNIQYF.

A word on this clonotype: A junction end diverges from the germline sequence, so it may reflect a read error. This sequence joins TRBV6-5 and TRBJ2-6; D perhaps matches TRBD2 (6 bases). The CDR3 runs 15 residues. CDR1 and CDR2 (germline): MNHEY, SVGAGI. CDR3 DNA sequence: TGTGCCAGCAGTTACACCGGACGGACGGTGGGGACTGTGTCTTTC. It encodes CASSYTGRTVGTVSF.

The sample holds a few counts of this clonotype. V is TRBV20-1 and J is TRBJ2-3; 9 positions match TRBD2. The CDR3 is 14 residues long. Germline assignment: CDR1 DFQATT and CDR2 SNEGSKA (reference sequence). With 6 bases clipped from V and 5 bases from J, the junction kept 9 bases outside the gene matches. The CDR3 region is CSANGRGGVDTQYF. DNA of the CDR3: TGCAGTGCAAACGGGCGGGGGGGCGTAGATACGCAGTATTTT.

This clonotype was seen more than once but under ten times. CDR3 protein: CASSRTSGGLGDTQYF. CDR3 sequence (DNA): TGTGCCAGCAGTCGCACTAGCGGGGGGCTAGGAGATACGCAGTATTTT. The V and J genes are TRBV6-5 and TRBJ2-3, with 12 bases that match TRBD2. The CDR3 extends over 16 amino acids. Germline values: CDR1 MNHEY, CDR2 SVGAGI. Germline trimming cut 5 bases from V and 5 bases from J; bases unmatched to any gene: 8.

The V and J genes are TRBV5-1 and TRBJ2-7; D is undetermined. CDR3 length: 14 amino acids. CDR1 is SGHRS, CDR2 YFSETQ, per germline. V was clipped by 5 bases and J by 7 bases, with 19 bases between them. CDR3 coding DNA: TGCGCCAGCAGACTTTATGGCTCCCGCGTGGAGCAGTACTTC. Protein: CASRLYGSRVEQYF.

This clonotype was observed a handful of times. This chain uses TRBV7-8 with TRBJ2-7; maybe TRBD2 (7 bases). The germline CDR1 and CDR2 sequences are SGHVS and FQNEAQ. Trimming pared 1 base from V and 7 bases from J, leaving 11 bases between. This CDR3 comprises 13 residues. The CDR3, as DNA: TGTGCCAGCAGCTTAGGGGGGGGCAGGGAGCAGTACTTC. It specifies CASSLGGGREQYF.

A few counts support this clonotype. The V gene is TRBV7-2, the J gene TRBJ2-2, with 10 bases matching TRBD2. Germline CDR1 is SGHTA and CDR2 is FQGNSA. The CDR3 loop spans 14 amino acids. V dropped 7 bases and J dropped 6; count of bases not matched to a gene: 5. The CDR3 DNA sequence: TGTGCCAGCACCAGCGGGGGGGCTGCCGGGGAGCTGTTTTTT. This codes for CASTSGGAAGELFF.

This chain uses TRBV7-2 with TRBJ2-4; D possibly matches TRBD1 or TRBD2 (5 bases each). V gave up 3 bases and J gave up 7 bases, with 16 bases separating them. The CDR3 has 15 amino acids. The germline V gene encodes CDR1 SGHTA and CDR2 FQGNSA. The CDR3 DNA is TGTGCCAGCAGCTTGGGGATTGGGGGTGCGAACATTCAGTACTTC. It specifies CASSLGIGGANIQYF.

V usage is TRBV5-5 and J usage is TRBJ2-7, with 15 bases identical to TRBD2. The germline V gene encodes CDR1 SGHKS and CDR2 YYEKEE (reference sequence). CDR3 length: 17 residues. V was pared by 4 bases and J by 0 bases, with 5 bases of the junction left unmatched. The CDR3 here is CASSLGTSGGSSYEQYF. In DNA, the CDR3 is TGTGCCAGCAGCCTTGGGACTAGCGGGGGGTCCTCCTACGAGCAGTACTTC.

The rearrangement links TRBV10-3 to TRBJ2-3; tentative D call: TRBD2 (6 bases). The V end was cut by 10 bases, the J end by 0 bases, with 8 bases between. CDR3 length: 12 amino acids. CDR1 is ENHRY, CDR2 SYGVKD, per germline. The DNA of the CDR3 is TGTGCCACGGGAGCAAGCACAGATACGCAGTATTTT. This sequence encodes CATGASTDTQYF.

This clonotype was recorded a few times. The chain couples TRBV20-1 to TRBJ1-1; D gene ambiguous. V dropped 3 bases and J dropped 0 bases, with 11 bases sitting between them. The V gene's germline CDR1 is DFQATT and CDR2 SNEGSKA (reference sequence). This CDR3 spans 14 amino acids. In DNA, the CDR3 is TGCAGTGCTAGGATACAGCTTATGAACACTGAAGCTTTCTTT. This sequence encodes CSARIQLMNTEAFF.

This clonotype was seen a handful of times. This chain links TRBV5-6 with TRBJ1-1; perhaps TRBD1 as D (5 bases). The germline V gene has CDR1 SGHDT and CDR2 YYEEEE. V lost 1 base and J 8 bases, leaving 6 bases between the germline ends. The CDR3 length is 11 residues. The CDR3 DNA follows: TGTGCCAGCAGCTTGTCAGGGGAAGCTTTCTTT. The encoded protein is CASSLSGEAFF.

The V and J genes are TRBV4-3 and TRBJ2-5; D remains ambiguous. The V gene lost 0 bases and the J gene lost 5 bases, with 16 bases spanning the gap. The germline gives CDR1 LGHNA, CDR2 YSLEER. There are 16 residues in the CDR3. The DNA of the CDR3 is TGCGCCAGCAGCCAAGATATCCAGACCCTGGGGGAGACCCAGTACTTC. This translates into CASSQDIQTLGETQYF.

This clonotype has ten or more counts. This chain connects TRBV5-1 to TRBJ2-5, with no clear D. The CDR3 is 13 amino acids. V was trimmed by 3 bases and J by 2 bases, leaving 8 bases between them. Germline V gene data show CDR1 as SGHRS and CDR2 as YFSETQ. The CDR3 spells CASSYRQQETQYF. DNA for the CDR3: TGCGCCAGCAGCTACCGGCAACAAGAGACCCAGTACTTC.

This clonotype was detected only a few times. This sequence joins TRBV5-1 and TRBJ2-3; 8 nucleotides agree with TRBD1. J lost 1 base, V lost 5 bases, and 9 bases had no gene match. Germline assignment: CDR1 SGHRS and CDR2 YFSETQ. The CDR3 consists of 16 residues. In nucleotides, the CDR3 is TGCGCCAGCAGATCACCAGGGGGCGAAGGCACAGATACGCAGTATTTT. It specifies CASRSPGGEGTDTQYF.